Below are 18 T cell receptor beta chains sequenced from a single sample in a study of blood T cell repertoires in COVID-19. Data came from immunoSEQ multiplex PCR; TCRdb stores just in-frame clones and leaves some out. Found here are hundreds of thousands of clones, around 90% of them singletons; the top ten hold 4.5% to 5.5%. Source material: PBMCs or T cells enriched from blood (not recorded which). Every receptor here comes from a man in his 60s who had recovered from COVID-19.

The rearrangement joins TRBV28 to TRBJ2-1; 7 positions agree with TRBD2. CDR3 length: 14 residues. Trimming removed 2 bases from V and 8 bases from J; junction bases left unmatched: 6. Germline loops: CDR1 MDHEN, CDR2 SYDVKM. CDR3 amino acids: CASSLAGEGDEQFF. The CDR3 DNA is TGTGCCAGCAGTTTAGCGGGAGAAGGGGATGAGCAGTTCTTC.

The chain uses TRBV5-1 and TRBJ2-7, with D possibly TRBD1 on 5 matching bases. Trimming took off 4 bases at V and 3 bases at J, with 20 bases between the two ends. Germline V gene lookup returns CDR1 SGHRS and CDR2 YFSETQ. There are 16 residues in the CDR3. CDR3 amino acids: CASSHDLDTSVYEQYF. Here the CDR3 DNA reads TGCGCCAGCAGCCACGACTTGGACACGTCTGTCTACGAGCAGTACTTC.

The chain combines TRBV10-3 with TRBJ2-2, with no clear D. The CDR3 runs 17 residues. V lost 3 bases, J lost 2 bases, and 16 bases lay in between. Per germline, CDR1 ENHRY and CDR2 SYGVKD. The CDR3 reads CAISDPSRSPNTGELFF. The CDR3 nucleotides are TGTGCCATCAGTGACCCATCGAGAAGTCCCAACACCGGGGAGCTGTTTTTT.

This clone has a single count. The chain links TRBV11-2 to TRBJ1-1, with TRBD1 identical over 9 bases. This CDR3 contains 15 residues. Germline V gene lookup returns CDR1 SGHAT and CDR2 FQNNGV. With 5 bases clipped from V and 5 bases from J, the junction kept 9 bases outside the gene matches. The DNA of the CDR3 is TGTGCCAGCAGCCGTACGGGACAGGGCGGGACTGAAGCTTTCTTT. Translating it yields CASSRTGQGGTEAFF.

This chain links TRBV30 with TRBJ2-7; no reliable D call. The ends were cut back, 7 bases at V and 0 bases at J, with 16 bases in the middle. Per the germline V gene, CDR1 is GTSNPN and CDR2 is SVGIG (reference sequence). The CDR3 consists of 14 residues. CDR3 sequence reads: CALTTGSRSYEQYF. The CDR3 DNA reads TGTGCCTTGACGACCGGGTCCCGCTCCTACGAGCAGTACTTC.

The V call is TRBV10-3, the J call TRBJ2-7; TRBD2 aligns across 9 bases. V shed 0 bases, J shed 5 bases, and the junction held 11 bases outside the gene matches. Germline V gene sequence: CDR1 ENHRY, CDR2 SYGVKD. This CDR3 is 17 amino acids long. DNA for the CDR3: TGTGCCATCAGTGAGTCGACGAGGGTAGCGGGAGCCCACGAGCAGTACTTC. Protein sequence: CAISESTRVAGAHEQYF.

The CDR3 sequence: CASSLWPSGSGNEQYF. The DNA of the CDR3 is TGTGCCAGCAGCTTATGGCCCAGCGGGAGTGGGAACGAGCAGTACTTC. V usage is TRBV7-9 and J usage is TRBJ2-7; TRBD2 agrees at 8 bases. Per germline, CDR1 SEHNR and CDR2 FQNEAQ (reference sequence). The length of the CDR3 is 16 residues. After removal of 2 bases from V and 5 bases from J, the junction contained 11 bases not matched to a gene. Drawing the rest from reference TRBV7-9 and TRBJ2-7, the complete variable domain is DTGVSQNPRHKITKRGQNVTFRCDPISEHNRLYWYRQTLGQGPEFLTYFQNEAQLEKSRLLSDRFSAERPKGSFSTLEIQRTEQGDSAMYLCASSLWPSGSGNEQYFGPGTRLTVT.

The V call is TRBV19, the J call TRBJ2-6; TRBD1 aligns across 9 bases. This CDR3 has 18 amino acids. V dropped 7 bases and J dropped 0; count of bases not matched to a gene: 10. Per germline, CDR1 LNHDA and CDR2 SQIVND (reference sequence). The CDR3 DNA sequence: TGTGCCAGTATTGGGGGTTGGGGACAGGGCTCTGGGGCCAACGTCCTGACTTTC. It codes for CASIGGWGQGSGANVLTF. Looking up the rest from reference TRBV19 and TRBJ2-6 gives the full variable domain: DGGITQSPKYLFRKEGQNVTLSCEQNLNHDAMYWYRQDPGQGLRLIYYSQIVNDFQKGDIAEGYSVSREKKESFPLTVTSAQKNPTAFYLCASIGGWGQGSGANVLTFGAGSRLTVL.

The chain is built from TRBV18 and TRBJ2-7; possible D gene TRBD1, 6 bases. The CDR3 covers 15 residues. Trimming removed 2 bases at V and 0 bases at J, with 11 bases between. CDR1 KGHSH and CDR2 LQKENI come from the germline V gene. Written as DNA, the CDR3 is TGTGCCAGCTCACCATTGACAGGACCCTCCTACGAGCAGTACTTC. Translated: CASSPLTGPSYEQYF.

In DNA, the CDR3 is TGCAGCGTTGGGGGGTCGGGAGACCTAGGGTATGGCTACACCTTC. Amino acid sequence: CSVGGSGDLGYGYTF. The chain links TRBV29-1 to TRBJ1-2; D may be TRBD1 (5 bases). This CDR3 is built from 15 residues. Trimming stripped 4 bases from V and 5 bases from J, with 20 bases between. The germline V gene has CDR1 SQVTM and CDR2 ANQGSEA.

DNA of the CDR3: TGTGCCAGAAGCCTGATCTCCCTAGCGGGACGCCCTTACAATGAGCAGTTCTTC. This codes for CARSLISLAGRPYNEQFF. The gene calls are TRBV5-3 and TRBJ2-1; 9 positions agree with TRBD2. TRBV5-3 qualifies as an ORF whose function is uncertain. The CDR3 has 18 amino acids. Trimming at V came to 4 bases and at J to 4 bases, leaving 15 bases not matched to a gene.

This chain connects TRBV7-2 to TRBJ2-7; TRBD2 is a possible D gene (5 bases). In germline, CDR1 is SGHTA, CDR2 FQGNSA. Trimming took off 5 bases at V and 5 bases at J, with 19 bases between the two ends. The CDR3 spans 15 residues. The CDR3 DNA reads as TGTGCCAGCAGCCCCCGACGGGGTCAAGAGGACGAGCAGTACTTC. It translates to CASSPRRGQEDEQYF. The full variable domain, in which reference TRBV7-2 and TRBJ2-7 provide the parts outside the CDR3, is GAGVSQSPSNKVTEKGKDVELRCDPISGHTALYWYRQSLGQGLEFLIYFQGNSAPDKSGLPSDRFSAERTGGSVSTLTIQRTQQEDSAVYLCASSPRRGQEDEQYFGPGTRLTVT.

The rearrangement joins TRBV28 to TRBJ1-1, with a possible D match to TRBD1 (5 bases). There are 16 residues in the CDR3. Between the trimmed V and J ends, which lost 3 bases and 1 base, there was a span of 15 bases. Germline V gives CDR1 MDHEN, CDR2 SYDVKM. The CDR3 nucleotides read TGTGCCAGCAGTTTCCCACCCCAGGGCTCGAACACTGAAGCTTTCTTT. Its translation: CASSFPPQGSNTEAFF.

The chain couples TRBV9 to TRBJ2-5; maybe TRBD1 (7 bases). Trimming took off 4 bases at V and 7 bases at J, with 20 bases between the two ends. The CDR3 is 15 amino acids. From germline, CDR1 is SGDLS and CDR2 YYNGEE. CDR3 DNA: TGTGCCAGCAGCCCCCGCGGGGACAGCACGTGGACCCAGTACTTC. Its translation: CASSPRGDSTWTQYF.

A remark on this clone: In the same sample, other DNA sequences code for this CDR3. The chain uses TRBV19 and TRBJ2-1; 9 bases are a match to TRBD2. CDR3 length: 15 residues. The V and J ends lost 6 bases and 4 bases, in that order; junction bases with no gene match: 7. The germline CDR1 and CDR2 sequences are LNHDA and SQIVND (reference sequence). CDR3 sequence: CASSPLAGGYNEQFF. CDR3 sequence (DNA): TGTGCCAGTAGCCCACTAGCGGGCGGGTACAATGAGCAGTTCTTC.

This chain joins TRBV6-5 and TRBJ1-2, with a tentative D call TRBD1 (5 bases). Trimming took off 0 bases at V and 2 bases at J, with 13 bases between the two ends. The CDR3 runs to 16 residues. Germline lookup yields CDR1 MNHEY and CDR2 SVGAGI. CDR3 amino acids: CASSYSGQIKNYGYTF. CDR3 nucleotide sequence: TGTGCCAGCAGTTACTCGGGGCAAATAAAGAACTATGGCTACACCTTC.

The chain recombines TRBV9 with TRBJ2-3; TRBD1 is a possible D gene (5 bases). Germline-derived CDR1 and CDR2 are SGDLS and YYNGEE. V lost 2 bases and J 0 bases, leaving 13 bases between the germline ends. This CDR3 has 16 amino acids. The CDR3: CASSVSRGGSTDTQYF. The DNA of the CDR3 is TGTGCCAGCAGCGTGAGTAGGGGTGGGAGCACAGATACGCAGTATTTT.

The J gene is TRBJ2-3, the V gene TRBV18; 8 bases match TRBD2. V lost 3 bases and J lost 0; bases outside the gene matches: 8. The V gene's germline CDR1 is KGHSH and CDR2 LQKENI. The CDR3 covers 17 residues. CDR3 residues: CASSPDRLATSTDTQYF. The DNA for the CDR3 is TGTGCCAGCTCACCCGACAGACTAGCGACTAGCACAGATACGCAGTATTTT.